What follows is one T cell receptor (beta chain) and its context. The sample comes from a study of blood T cells in healthy people across ages. V was pared by 4 bases and J by 7 bases, with 15 bases of the junction left unmatched. CDR1 PRHDT and CDR2 FYEKMQ come from the germline V gene (reference sequence). CDR3 length: 16 amino acids. For the second PCR, which ran for about 6 to 11 cycles, a sample-barcoded 5' primer and a J-beta primer mix were used. TCRdb analysed the 5' RACE reads with MiXCR anew, one entry per CDR3 protein. The data show around 1,800,000 distinct CDR3 sequences, with approximately 40% seen just once and 20% to 25% held by the top ten.

Sample: blood. The TCR comes from a human donor in good health. V usage is TRBV13 and J usage is TRBJ2-5; 7 bases are shared with TRBD2. The CDR3: CASSSTTGGGWGTQYF. CDR3 in DNA: TGTGCCAGCAGCTCTACAACCGGCGGGGGTTGGGGGACCCAGTACTTC.